This is a list of T cell receptor beta chains from one sample in a study of CD8 T cells in Susac syndrome. TCRdb fed the immunoSEQ multiplex PCR reads into MiXCR, producing one record per CDR3 protein. The data hold 250,000 to 300,000 distinct CDR3 sequences, with 65% to 90% observed a single time. Sequencing was done on a sample of CD8+ T cells from PBMCs. These receptors originate from a human donor with multiple sclerosis. Each CDR3 is given with its conserved first and last residue. A D gene is named only where the DNA matches it firmly. Clone size is given for some rows only: seen once, a few or many times, or a class if the clone is expanded.

TGTGCCAGCAGTTACTCCGAGACAGGCACCGGGGAGCTGTTTTTT CASSYSETGTGELFF TRBV6-5 . 15 . TRBJ2-2
TGTGCCAGCAGCTTAGGGCCGAGGACAGACGATAACTATGGCTACACCTTC CASSLGPRTDDNYGYTF TRBV7-9 . 17 . TRBJ1-2
TGTGCCACCAGCGACGCGGACAGGGGAACAGATACGCAGTATTTT CATSDADRGTDTQYF TRBV15 TRBD1 15 . TRBJ2-3
TGTGCCAGCAGTTTATGGGACAACCTCAAGGGTACGCAGTATTTT CASSLWDNLKGTQYF TRBV12-3/TRBV12-4 . 15 . TRBJ2-3
TGTGCCAGCAGTGACGGGACTAGCGGGAGTTGTCAGTATTTT CASSDGTSGSCQYF TRBV25-1 TRBD2 14 . TRBJ2-3
TGTGCCAGCAGTTTAGAGGGGTGGCGGTCCTACGAGCAGTACTTC CASSLEGWRSYEQYF TRBV28 . 15 few TRBJ2-7
TGTGCCAGCAGCGTAGGGGCGGGAGCTACCTTCACAGATACGCAGTATTTT CASSVGAGATFTDTQYF TRBV9 TRBD2 17 . TRBJ2-3
TGTGCCAGCAGTTTAAATCCGGGGAGGGGGTCGGGGTATAGCAATCAGCCCCAGCATTTT CASSLNPGRGSGYSNQPQHF TRBV12-3/TRBV12-4 . 20 . TRBJ1-5
TGTGCCAGCAGTGAAAGTTGGGGGTACGACACCGGGGAGCTGTTTTTT CASSESWGYDTGELFF TRBV2 . 16 . TRBJ2-2
TGTGCCAGCAGTTTACCGCCGTACACTGAAGCTTTCTTT CASSLPPYTEAFF TRBV12-3/TRBV12-4 . 13 . TRBJ1-1
TGTGCCAGCAGTTACCGGGACAGGGGGCTAAGTGAGCAGTTCTTC CASSYRDRGLSEQFF TRBV6-2/TRBV6-3 TRBD1 15 . TRBJ2-1
TGTGCCGGACGACCAGGGGGTCCTAACAATGAGCAGTTCTTC CAGRPGGPNNEQFF TRBV2 TRBD1 14 . TRBJ2-1
TGCGCCAGCAGCCAAGATACAGGGAAGGGATATGGCTACACCTTC CASSQDTGKGYGYTF TRBV4-1 . 15 few TRBJ1-2
TGTGCCTGCCCCCTCACCGGGGAGCTGTTTTTT CACPLTGELFF TRBV30 . 11 . TRBJ2-2
TGTGCCAGCACGGACGCCCCGAACACTGAAGCTTTCTTT CASTDAPNTEAFF TRBV28 . 13 once TRBJ1-1
TGTGCCAGTAGTACCTCCGGACCCTACGAGCAGTACTTC CASSTSGPYEQYF TRBV19 . 13 . TRBJ2-7
TGTGCCAGTAGCCCGCATACTGAAGCTTTCTTT CASSPHTEAFF TRBV19 . 11 . TRBJ1-1
TGTGCCAGCAGCGTAGTTTGGGGTGGGAGGGGGGTCAATGAGCAGTTCTTC CASSVVWGGRGVNEQFF TRBV9 . 17 . TRBJ2-1
TGTGCCAGCAGCCCCCCTCCAGGGTCCGAGCAGTACTTC CASSPPPGSEQYF TRBV11-2 . 13 . TRBJ2-7
TGTGCCAGCAGCTTGAAGATCCGTTCCTCTGGAAACACCATATATTTT CASSLKIRSSGNTIYF TRBV5-6 . 16 . TRBJ1-3
TGTGCCAGCAGCTTATATGGCACCCACGAGCAGTACTTC CASSLYGTHEQYF TRBV7-9 . 13 . TRBJ2-7
TGTGCCAGCAGTGGACAGGACATACCTAAGGGGCAGCCCCAGCATTTT CASSGQDIPKGQPQHF TRBV25-1 . 16 . TRBJ1-5
TGTGCCAGCAGTCCCTTAGGGAGGGATCCCTTCTACGAGCAGTACTTC CASSPLGRDPFYEQYF TRBV2 TRBD2 16 . TRBJ2-7
TGTGCCAGTACCATACCAGACAGGGGGGAGAACTACGAGCAGTACTTC CASTIPDRGENYEQYF TRBV19 TRBD1 16 . TRBJ2-7
TGCGCCAGCAGCCAAGAGACCGGGACAGGGGATCCCGAGCAGTACTTC CASSQETGTGDPEQYF TRBV4-3 TRBD1 16 . TRBJ2-7
TGTGCCAGCTCGGCGGGCGCCGTCGGCGATACGCAGTATTTT CASSAGAVGDTQYF TRBV7-2 . 14 . TRBJ2-3
TGTGCCAGCAGTGAAGGGACAGAAGAGACCCAGTACTTC CASSEGTEETQYF TRBV25-1 TRBD1 13 once TRBJ2-5
TGTGCCAGCAGCGGAGGACCTGCAGATACGCAGTATTTT CASSGGPADTQYF TRBV9 . 13 . TRBJ2-3
TGTGCCAGTAGCACGGGACAGAGGAACACTGAAGCTTTCTTT CASSTGQRNTEAFF TRBV19 TRBD1 14 . TRBJ1-1
TGTGCCAGCAGATGGGCCAAGACAGGGGAGGCTGAAGCTTTCTTT CASRWAKTGEAEAFF TRBV7-9 TRBD1 15 . TRBJ1-1
TGTGCCAGCAGTGCTGGACAGGGGGCAACAGATACGCAGTATTTT CASSAGQGATDTQYF TRBV6-5 TRBD1 15 . TRBJ2-3
TGTGCCAGCAGCCAAGATGGGGGACAGGGTGGCCGTGACTCCTACGAGCAGTACTTC CASSQDGGQGGRDSYEQYF TRBV4-2 TRBD1 19 . TRBJ2-7
TGTGCCAGCAGCGTAGCCGCCTCACGTGGGGGTGGGTCCTACAATGAGCAGTTCTTC CASSVAASRGGGSYNEQFF TRBV9 . 19 . TRBJ2-1
TGTGCCAGCAGTATCGGACAGGTCTCCTACGAGCAGTACTTC CASSIGQVSYEQYF TRBV27 TRBD1 14 . TRBJ2-7
TGTGCCAGCAGCTCGATCGGGACTGAAACCTACGAGCAGTACTTC CASSSIGTETYEQYF TRBV7-9 . 15 . TRBJ2-7
TGTGCCAGCAGTCCGCCCTCGGGACAGCGCACCTTTTTTAACTATGGCTACACCTTC CASSPPSGQRTFFNYGYTF TRBV28 TRBD1 19 . TRBJ1-2
TGTGCCACTAGATACGAGGACCGACTTGGGGATGAGCAGTTCTTC CATRYEDRLGDEQFF TRBV28 . 15 . TRBJ2-1
TGTGCCAGCAGCTCGGACAGAATCATGAACACTGAAGCTTTCTTT CASSSDRIMNTEAFF TRBV12-3/TRBV12-4 . 15 . TRBJ1-1
TGTGCCAGCAGCTTCGATGTCTTAGACGGAGGCCCGTCCGAGCAGTACTTC CASSFDVLDGGPSEQYF TRBV13 . 17 few TRBJ2-7
TGTGCCAGCAGCGACAGGGGGGCTGAAGCTTTCTTT CASSDRGAEAFF TRBV2 TRBD1 12 . TRBJ1-1
TGCGCCAGCAGGGGACTAGTGAAAGAGACCCAGTACTTC CASRGLVKETQYF TRBV10-2 TRBD2 13 . TRBJ2-5
TGCGCCAGCAGGCCGAGGACGCAGGGGGCCTCCTACGAGCAGTACTTC CASRPRTQGASYEQYF TRBV5-1 TRBD1 16 . TRBJ2-7